This T cell receptor (beta chain) was documented in a study of blood T cells in healthy people across ages. Together with a sample-barcoded 5' primer, a J-beta primer mix was included in a second PCR lasting about 7 to 12 cycles. From the 5' RACE reads, TCRdb called clonotypes with MiXCR, one entry per CDR3 protein. The table includes roughly 1,300,000 distinct CDR3 sequences, around 59% detected once. This clonotype was seen a handful of times. CDR3 size: 15 residues. Germline CDR1 SGHRS, CDR2 YFSETQ. Trimming took off 0 bases at V and 4 bases at J, with 11 bases between the two ends. The genes are TRBV5-1 and TRBJ2-1; D remains ambiguous. The clonotype comes from a man aged 18 to 30 in good health. Sequenced input: blood. CDR3 coding DNA: TGCGCCAGCAGCTTGGGGAGATTTCTTTACAATGAGCAGTTCTTC. Protein product: CASSLGRFLYNEQFF.